The entry below gives a single T cell receptor (beta chain) sequence along with its context. This entry belongs to a study of blood T cell repertoires in COVID-19. Source study methods: Quantification of nucleated cells was approximated via reference gene primer amplification. Produced via immunoSEQ multiplex PCR; TCRdb's table is partial and in-frame only. D and trimming come from the DNA, and the V and J calls and clone size come from that table. The table has 80,000 to 95,000 clones, 80% to 85% seen once. Germline-derived CDR1 and CDR2 are LNHDA and SQIVND (reference sequence). CDR3 length equals 13 residues. The ends were cut back, 5 bases at V and 2 bases at J, with 10 bases in the middle.

The sample comprised peripheral blood. This TCR came from a man older than 75 with acute or convalescent COVID-19. The V gene is TRBV19, the J gene TRBJ2-7; D is unclear. Here the CDR3 DNA reads TGTGCCAGTAGTTACGCCAGGACCTACGAGCAGTACTTC. Amino acid sequence: CASSYARTYEQYF.